A single sample is the source of the 8 T cell receptor beta chains below, sequenced in a study of T cell responses to AZD1222 COVID-19 vaccine. Sequencing used immunoSEQ multiplex PCR; TCRdb keeps in-frame clones, though not all of them. The sample records 200,000 to 300,000 clones, 80% to 95% being singletons. The sequences come from peripheral blood, collected on day 0 of AZD1222 vaccination. These receptors were obtained from an adult in good health.

This chain links TRBV11-2 with TRBJ1-2, with 10 bases lining up with TRBD1. Germline CDR1 and CDR2: SGHAT and FQNNGV. Trimming took 6 bases from V and 4 from J; bases not matched to a gene: 11. The CDR3 consists of 16 residues. CDR3 in DNA: TGTGCCAGCAGTACGACAGGGGGCGTGCTTAGCTATGGCTACACCTTC. Encoded protein: CASSTTGGVLSYGYTF.

The rearrangement uses TRBV4-3 and TRBJ2-3; D call uncertain. V lost 4 bases and J lost 3, with 17 bases in between. The germline gives CDR1 LGHNA, CDR2 YSLEER. This CDR3 has 16 residues. The CDR3 loop is CASSRDLGVETDTQYF. CDR3 nucleotides: TGCGCCAGCAGCCGAGATCTTGGGGTGGAGACAGATACGCAGTATTTT.

A single count supports this clone. The chain links TRBV19 to TRBJ1-1, with no clear D. Between the trimmed V and J ends, which lost 4 bases and 9 bases, there was a span of 15 bases. CDR3 length: 13 amino acids. Germline CDR1 reads LNHDA; CDR2 reads SQIVND (reference sequence). CDR3 loop: CASSREGRFKAFF. The CDR3, as DNA: TGTGCCAGTAGTAGAGAGGGCAGGTTCAAAGCTTTCTTT. Using reference TRBV19 and TRBJ1-1 for the parts outside the CDR3, the full variable domain is DGGITQSPKYLFRKEGQNVTLSCEQNLNHDAMYWYRQDPGQGLRLIYYSQIVNDFQKGDIAEGYSVSREKKESFPLTVTSAQKNPTAFYLCASSREGRFKAFFGQGTRLTVV.

This chain connects TRBV28 to TRBJ2-1; 9 bases map to TRBD2. J gave up 7 bases and V 10 bases, and 11 bases lay outside the gene matches. CDR1 is MDHEN and CDR2 is SYDVKM in the germline V gene. The CDR3 covers 14 residues. The CDR3 loop reads CATGRREGGNEQFF. The CDR3, as DNA: TGTGCCACCGGAAGGCGGGAGGGCGGGAATGAGCAGTTCTTC.

The V call is TRBV18, the J call TRBJ2-2, with D unresolved. The CDR3 is 14 residues long. Germline V CDR1 and CDR2: KGHSH, LQKENI. Trimming removed 3 bases at V and 7 bases at J, with 12 bases between. The CDR3 coding sequence is TGTGCCAGCTCACCGGAGTGGGCCAGCGGGGAGCTGTTTTTT. Protein: CASSPEWASGELFF.

V is TRBV3-1 (or the pseudogene TRBV3-2) and J is TRBJ2-5, with D unresolved. Trimming took 2 bases from V and 7 from J, leaving 5 bases between them. The CDR3 loop spans 11 amino acids. CDR1 is LGHDT and CDR2 is YNNKEL in the germline V gene (reference sequence). CDR3 protein: CASSQIGTQYF. For the CDR3, the DNA is TGTGCCAGCAGCCAAATCGGGACCCAGTACTTC.

V usage is TRBV9 and J usage is TRBJ2-7; tentatively, D is TRBD1 (6 bases). CDR1 and CDR2 from the germline V gene are SGDLS and YYNGEE. This CDR3 has 14 amino acids. V was trimmed by 4 bases and J by 0 bases, leaving 11 bases between them. This CDR3 reads CASSRTAGSYEQYF. The CDR3 nucleotides are TGTGCCAGCAGCAGGACAGCCGGCTCCTACGAGCAGTACTTC.

The gene calls are TRBV4-1 and TRBJ2-1; 8 bases are shared with TRBD1. Looked up from germline, CDR1 is MGHRA and CDR2 is YSYEKL. The CDR3 loop spans 15 amino acids. The junction had 8 bases not matched to a gene; V was cut back by 2 bases and J by 8 bases. CDR3: CASSQRDRSVDEQFF. In DNA form, the CDR3 reads TGCGCCAGCAGCCAAAGGGACAGGTCCGTGGATGAGCAGTTCTTC.